These 5 T cell receptor beta chains came from one sample sequenced in a study of identical twins. TCRdb re-called the 5' RACE reads with MiXCR, one entry per CDR3 protein. The repertoire holds approximately 250,000 distinct CDR3 sequences, with 6.5% as singletons. A further study also used this sample, focusing on T cells expressing NK-cell markers.

The sequenced sample consisted of CD8+ T cells sorted from blood. Every receptor here comes from a woman younger than 35 in good health.

In its sample, this clonotype was seen a few times. This rearrangement joins TRBV6-1 to TRBJ2-3; 11 bases are a match to TRBD2. V lost 6 bases and J lost 5; bases outside the gene matches: 7. CDR1 is MNHNS, CDR2 SASEGT, per germline. The CDR3 is 15 amino acids. CDR3: CASRRQLAGEDTQYF. The CDR3 nucleotides read TGTGCCAGCAGGCGCCAACTAGCGGGAGAAGATACGCAGTATTTT.

This clonotype was seen ten or more times. V is TRBV7-2 and J is TRBJ2-7; D possibly corresponds to TRBD1 (6 bases). The germline V gene has CDR1 SGHTA and CDR2 FQGNSA. The CDR3 contains 15 residues. Trimming pared 1 base from V and 2 bases from J, leaving 12 bases between. The CDR3 is CASSLGATGTYEQYF. As DNA, the CDR3 is TGTGCCAGCAGCTTAGGCGCGACAGGAACCTACGAGCAGTACTTC.

This clonotype was recorded many times. This chain joins TRBV27 and TRBJ2-7; 7 nucleotides match TRBD2. The junction had 4 bases not matched to a gene; V was cut back by 2 bases and J by 6 bases. Germline values: CDR1 MNHEY, CDR2 SMNVEV (reference sequence). The CDR3 is 13 residues long. For the CDR3, the DNA is TGTGCCAGCAGTTTAGCTAGCGGATCCGAGCAGTACTTC. Residues: CASSLASGSEQYF.

This clonotype was seen more than once but under ten times. The gene calls are TRBV12-3 or TRBV12-4 and TRBJ1-5; D unresolved. The CDR3 spans 12 residues. The V gene lost 8 bases and the J gene lost 2 bases, with 7 bases spanning the gap. The DNA for the CDR3 is TGTGCCAGCCAGGAGGGCAATCAGCCCCAGCATTTT. Protein: CASQEGNQPQHF.

The chain couples TRBV4-1 to TRBJ2-7; D uncertain. Between the trimmed V and J ends, which lost 0 bases and 2 bases, there was a span of 8 bases. Germline-derived CDR1 and CDR2 are MGHRA and YSYEKL. This CDR3 is 14 amino acids long. Here the CDR3 reads CASSQESPTYEQYF. The CDR3 DNA reads as TGCGCCAGCAGCCAAGAATCCCCGACCTACGAGCAGTACTTC.